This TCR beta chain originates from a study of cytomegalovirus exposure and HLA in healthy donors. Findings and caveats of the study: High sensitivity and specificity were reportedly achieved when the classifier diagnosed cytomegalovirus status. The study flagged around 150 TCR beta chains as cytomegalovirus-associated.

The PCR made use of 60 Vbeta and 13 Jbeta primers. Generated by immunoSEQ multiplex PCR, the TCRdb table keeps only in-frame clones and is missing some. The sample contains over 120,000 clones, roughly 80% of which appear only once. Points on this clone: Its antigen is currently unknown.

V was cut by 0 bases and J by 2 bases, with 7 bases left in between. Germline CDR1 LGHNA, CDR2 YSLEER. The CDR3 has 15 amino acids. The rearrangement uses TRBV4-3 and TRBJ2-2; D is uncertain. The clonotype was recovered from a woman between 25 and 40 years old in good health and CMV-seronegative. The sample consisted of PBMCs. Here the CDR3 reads CASSQDHTNTGELFF. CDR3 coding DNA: TGCGCCAGCAGCCAAGATCATACAAACACCGGGGAGCTGTTTTTT.